This T cell receptor beta chain was recovered during a study of blood T cell repertoires in COVID-19. Original processing notes: Estimation of nucleated cell counts relied on the amplification of reference gene primers. Some clones are missing from TCRdb's copy, which holds only in-frame ones; the method was immunoSEQ multiplex PCR. The DNA was the basis for D and trimming; V, J and clone size are from that table. The sample comprises approximately 270,000 clones, approximately 83% of which are singletons, and approximately 14% rests with the top ten. V trimming: 0 bases; J trimming: 1 base; junction bases outside the gene matches: 4. Germline V CDR1 and CDR2: LNHNV, YYDKDF (reference sequence). CDR3 length: 16 amino acids.

This receptor was identified in a person aged 70 to 80 with COVID-19, enrolled during active disease. Sequencing was done on a sample of peripheral blood. V and J are TRBV15 and TRBJ1-1; 8 positions agree with TRBD1. CDR3 nucleotide sequence: TGTGCCACCAGCAGAGATAAGACAGGGGCGAACACTGAAGCTTTCTTT. It yields the protein CATSRDKTGANTEAFF. The full variable domain, completed using reference TRBV15 and TRBJ1-1, is DAMVIQNPRYQVTQFGKPVTLSCSQTLNHNVMYWYQQKSSQAPKLLFHYYDKDFNNEADTPDNFQSRRPNTSFCFLDIRSPGLGDTAMYLCATSRDKTGANTEAFFGQGTRLTVV.